Sequencing of this T cell receptor beta chain was carried out in a study of blood T cell repertoires in COVID-19. At the level of the study: Acute and convalescent COVID-19 specimens originated in the United States, Italy and Spain. In each case, the material was cDNA or gDNA derived from T cells, B-cell-depleted T cells, or PBMCs.

Authors' data handling: Reference gene primer amplification gave estimated nucleated cell counts. Clones were sequenced by immunoSEQ multiplex PCR, and TCRdb holds only the in-frame ones, with some missing. That table supplies the V and J calls and clone size; D and trimming were determined from the DNA. Of some 240,000 clones listed, about nine tenths are singletons. Between the trimmed V and J ends, which lost 2 bases and 5 bases, there was a span of 16 bases. The germline V gene encodes CDR1 SGDLS and CDR2 YYNGEE. The CDR3 runs 16 residues. The sequenced material came from peripheral blood. This receptor was obtained from a man aged 55 to 70 who had recovered from COVID-19. The chain couples TRBV9 to TRBJ2-2; D is perhaps TRBD1 (6 bases). CDR3 region: CASSVLSLGATGELFF. CDR3 bases: TGTGCCAGCAGCGTCCTCTCGTTGGGGGCGACCGGGGAGCTGTTTTTT.